The 3 T cell receptor beta chains presented below share a single source sample, sequenced in a study of OX40 agonist ivuxolimab in advanced cancers. Assay used: immunoSEQ multiplex PCR; TCRdb lists only in-frame clones, some missing. This sample carries fewer than 65,000 clones, about four fifths of them seen once, and the ten largest clones take under 30%. The sequencing here drew on CD4+ or CD8+ T cells sorted from blood, taken in a trial of the OX40 agonist ivuxolimab. The receptors were sampled from an adult with an advanced solid tumor such as melanoma, head and neck, liver or kidney cancer.

This clone was counted between two and nine times. V gene TRBV10-1 combines with J gene TRBJ1-6; D possibly corresponds to TRBD1 (5 bases). In germline, CDR1 is WNHNN, CDR2 SYGVQD (reference sequence). This CDR3 spans 13 amino acids. Trimming cost V 4 bases and J 7 bases, with 8 bases left between them. The CDR3 DNA is TGCGCCAGCAGTGCTTGGGGGAATTCACCCCTCCACTTT. As protein: CASSAWGNSPLHF.

The chain recombines TRBV7-9 with TRBJ2-1; TRBD2 agrees at 10 bases. This CDR3 contains 16 residues. The V and J ends lost 3 bases and 4 bases, in that order; junction bases with no gene match: 6. CDR1 and CDR2 from the germline V gene are SEHNR and FQNEAQ (reference sequence). The CDR3 is CASSLLSSGGYNEQFF. The CDR3 DNA sequence: TGTGCCAGCAGCTTGCTAAGTAGCGGGGGGTACAATGAGCAGTTCTTC.

This clone was observed a handful of times. CDR3 sequence reads: CASREQSMYTEAFF. CDR3 bases: TGTGCCAGCAGGGAACAGAGCATGTACACTGAAGCTTTCTTT. This sequence joins TRBV11-1 and TRBJ1-1; no firm D call. Germline V gene sequence: CDR1 SGHAT, CDR2 FQDESV (reference sequence). The CDR3 is 14 residues long. V dropped 6 bases and J dropped 3 bases, with 14 bases sitting between them.